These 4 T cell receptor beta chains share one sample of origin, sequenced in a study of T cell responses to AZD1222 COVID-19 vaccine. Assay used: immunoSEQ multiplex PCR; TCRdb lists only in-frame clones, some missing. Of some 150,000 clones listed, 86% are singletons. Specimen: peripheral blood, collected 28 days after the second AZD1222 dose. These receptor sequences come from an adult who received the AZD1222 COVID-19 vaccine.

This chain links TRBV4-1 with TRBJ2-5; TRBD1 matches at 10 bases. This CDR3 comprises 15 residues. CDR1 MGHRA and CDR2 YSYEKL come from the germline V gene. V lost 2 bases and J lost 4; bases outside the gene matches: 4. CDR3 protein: CASSQPDRGLETQYF. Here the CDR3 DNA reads TGCGCCAGCAGCCAACCCGACAGGGGGCTAGAGACCCAGTACTTC.

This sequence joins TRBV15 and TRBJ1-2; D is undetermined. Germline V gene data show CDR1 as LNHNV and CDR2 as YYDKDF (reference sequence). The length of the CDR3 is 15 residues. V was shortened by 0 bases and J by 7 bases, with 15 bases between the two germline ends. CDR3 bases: TGTGCCACCAGCAGAGATGGAGGACCATCAAGTGGCTACACCTTC. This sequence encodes CATSRDGGPSSGYTF.

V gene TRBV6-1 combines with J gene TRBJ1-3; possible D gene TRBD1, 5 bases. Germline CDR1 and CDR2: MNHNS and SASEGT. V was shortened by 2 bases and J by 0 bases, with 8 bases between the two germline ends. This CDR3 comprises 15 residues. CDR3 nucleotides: TGTGCCAGCAGTGAATGGGGGGACTCTGGAAACACCATATATTTT. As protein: CASSEWGDSGNTIYF.

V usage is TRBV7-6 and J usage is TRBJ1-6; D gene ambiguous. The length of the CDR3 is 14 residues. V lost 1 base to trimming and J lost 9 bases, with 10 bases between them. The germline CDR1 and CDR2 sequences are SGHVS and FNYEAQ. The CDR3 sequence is CASSLGLRTSPLHF. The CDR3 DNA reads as TGTGCCAGCAGCTTAGGTTTACGTACTTCACCCCTCCACTTT.